This T cell receptor beta chain is from a study of blood T cells in healthy people across ages. Notes on the study in general: Naive T cell percentage showed a strong correlation with the diversity of TCR beta.

Primers used in a second PCR of about 7 to 12 cycles were a sample-barcoded 5' primer and a J-beta primer mix. TCRdb used MiXCR to reprocess the 5' RACE reads, holding one entry per CDR3 protein. This table holds about 830,000 distinct CDR3 sequences, about 59% found once. For this clonotype: The antigen remains unidentified.

V was cut by 6 bases and J by 3 bases, with 12 bases left in between. The CDR3 is made up of 14 amino acids. The source material was blood. The clonotype originates from a man aged 30 to 45 in good health. V usage is TRBV12-3 or TRBV12-4 and J usage is TRBJ1-5; no clear D gene. The CDR3 loop is CASRRPGNNQPQHF. Here the CDR3 DNA reads TGTGCCAGCAGACGACCCGGGAACAATCAGCCCCAGCATTTT.